This T cell receptor beta chain was observed in a study of neoadjuvant nivolumab and ipilimumab in lung cancer. The CDR3 is made up of 14 amino acids. The ends were cut back, 6 bases at V and 6 bases at J, with 18 bases in the middle. From germline, CDR1 is MNHNY and CDR2 SVGAGI (reference sequence). A word on this clone: What it recognizes is unknown.

Using immunoSEQ multiplex PCR, the repertoire was profiled, and TCRdb retains in-frame clones only, with some absent. There are under 50,000 clones in the sample; around 88% occur only once, and about 4% lies in the top ten. Findings of the study overall: Higher pretherapy blood TCR richness went with higher resected-tumor richness.

The source of this sequence is an adult with non-small cell lung cancer. Some clones in this sample may be carry-over from other donors' samples. Here the sequenced sample was blood, taken before neoadjuvant nivolumab, alone or with ipilimumab. V gene TRBV6-6 combines with J gene TRBJ2-7; D possibly uses TRBD1 or TRBD2 (6 bases each). CDR3 DNA: TGTGCCAGCAGGGCCAGACTAGGGGGGTCCGAGCAGTACTTC. Amino acid sequence: CASRARLGGSEQYF.